These 25 T cell receptor beta chains came from one sample sequenced in a study of blood T cell repertoires in COVID-19. The method was immunoSEQ multiplex PCR; TCRdb's version includes in-frame clones alone and lacks a portion of them. The data contain some 200,000 clones, nearly 90% of them seen just once; the ten biggest clones take up about an eighth. The sequenced material came from peripheral blood. All receptors come from a woman aged 18 to 35 who had recovered from COVID-19.

This clone came up many times. The V and J genes are TRBV18 and TRBJ2-2, with TRBD1 identical over 9 bases. The CDR3 covers 17 residues. Trimming at V came to 4 bases and at J to 4 bases, leaving 10 bases not matched to a gene. Germline V gene sequence: CDR1 KGHSH, CDR2 LQKENI. CDR3 sequence reads: CASSRPGTGSATGELFF. CDR3 sequence (DNA): TGTGCCAGCTCACGACCCGGGACAGGGTCGGCCACCGGGGAGCTGTTTTTT.

This rearrangement joins TRBV19 to TRBJ2-1; D is possibly TRBD1 (6 bases). V was trimmed by 5 bases and J by 4 bases, leaving 15 bases between them. The CDR3 length is 15 residues. Germline V gene lookup returns CDR1 LNHDA and CDR2 SQIVND (reference sequence). The CDR3 spells CASSRLYREYNEQFF. The CDR3 nucleotides read TGTGCCAGTAGTCGACTATACAGGGAGTACAATGAGCAGTTCTTC.

The chain uses TRBV27 and TRBJ1-5; the D is unclear. There are 15 residues in the CDR3. Between the trimmed V and J ends, which lost 3 bases and 0 bases, there was a span of 9 bases. Germline V gene data show CDR1 as MNHEY and CDR2 as SMNVEV (reference sequence). The CDR3 is CASSFAGHSNQPQHF. CDR3 DNA sequence: TGTGCCAGCAGTTTTGCAGGCCATAGCAATCAGCCCCAGCATTTT.

There are a few counts of this clone. The rearrangement joins TRBV15 to TRBJ1-5; D is unclear. The V end was cut by 0 bases, the J end by 2 bases, with 5 bases between. Germline lookup yields CDR1 LNHNV and CDR2 YYDKDF (reference sequence). This CDR3 is 14 amino acids long. The CDR3 DNA follows: TGTGCCACCAGCAGAGATTCGGGCAATCAGCCCCAGCATTTT. As protein: CATSRDSGNQPQHF.

This chain uses TRBV18 with TRBJ1-1; D is possibly TRBD1 (5 bases). Trimming removed 3 bases at V and 6 bases at J, with 8 bases between. CDR1 is KGHSH and CDR2 is LQKENI in the germline V gene. The length of the CDR3 is 12 residues. CDR3 DNA: TGTGCCAGCTCACCCGGGGGGGCTGAAGCTTTCTTT. Its translation is CASSPGGAEAFF.

This chain connects TRBV10-3 to TRBJ2-1; TRBD2 matches at 7 bases. Germline CDR1 is ENHRY and CDR2 is SYGVKD. This CDR3 has 16 residues. J was trimmed by 7 bases and V by 0 bases; bases with no gene match: 9. CDR3 sequence (DNA): TGTGCCATCAGTGAGTCTGAGGGAGGGTCAAAAAATGAGCAGTTCTTC. Protein sequence: CAISESEGGSKNEQFF.

The V and J genes are TRBV24-1 and TRBJ2-2; 12 nucleotides agree with TRBD2. Germline assignment: CDR1 KGHDR and CDR2 SFDVKD. The V segment lost 2 bases and the J segment 7 bases; nucleotides outside the gene matches: 10. The length of the CDR3 is 18 residues. The CDR3 region is CATSDSPRLAGAVGELFF. In nucleotides, the CDR3 is TGTGCCACCAGTGATTCCCCCCGACTAGCGGGAGCTGTCGGGGAGCTGTTTTTT.

V and J are TRBV11-3 and TRBJ2-7, with 10 positions matching TRBD1. This CDR3 has 16 amino acids. V lost 1 base and J lost 6; bases outside the gene matches: 9. Germline V CDR1 and CDR2: SGHNT, YENEEA. As DNA, the CDR3 is TGTGCCAGCAGCTTAGGTAATGACAGGGGGCCTTCCGAGCAGTACTTC. The encoded protein is CASSLGNDRGPSEQYF.

The chain is built from TRBV4-2 and TRBJ1-1, with TRBD1 identical over 7 bases. From germline, CDR1 is LGHNA and CDR2 YNFKEQ. This CDR3 is built from 16 residues. V lost 0 bases, J lost 5 bases, and 9 bases stayed unmatched. CDR3 residues: CASSQEAPDRATEAFF. CDR3 coding DNA: TGTGCCAGCAGCCAAGAGGCGCCAGACAGGGCAACTGAAGCTTTCTTT.

The chain has TRBV7-9 and TRBJ2-7; D is unresolved. The CDR3 contains 14 residues. Germline CDR1 SEHNR, CDR2 FQNEAQ (reference sequence). V gave up 4 bases and J gave up 0 bases, with 10 bases separating them. Here the CDR3 reads CASSSSQNSYEQYF. As DNA, the CDR3 is TGTGCCAGCAGCTCTTCCCAGAACTCCTACGAGCAGTACTTC.

The CDR3 DNA reads as TGTGCCAGCAGCTCCCGACTAGCGGGAGTTCACGAGCAGTTCTTC. Translating gives CASSSRLAGVHEQFF. The V and J genes are TRBV7-6 and TRBJ2-1, with 12 bases that match TRBD2. With V trimmed by 4 bases and J by 10 bases, 8 bases remained unmatched. The CDR3 is 15 residues long. Germline values: CDR1 SGHVS, CDR2 FNYEAQ.

Here the CDR3 DNA reads TGTGCCAGCAGCCGGGGACAGATCTACGAGCAGTACTTC. It yields the protein CASSRGQIYEQYF. The chain recombines TRBV5-4 with TRBJ2-7, with 7 bases lining up with TRBD1. The trim removed 4 bases at V and 3 bases at J, leaving 4 bases unmatched. This CDR3 contains 13 residues. In germline, CDR1 is SGHNT, CDR2 YYREEE (reference sequence).

This chain connects TRBV27 to TRBJ2-1, with TRBD2 as a possible D gene (6 bases). CDR3 length: 15 amino acids. V dropped 6 bases and J dropped 9 bases, with 21 bases sitting between them. Germline V CDR1 and CDR2: MNHEY, SMNVEV (reference sequence). The CDR3 loop reads CASSPRGSRETEQFF. CDR3 sequence (DNA): TGTGCCAGCAGCCCCCGGGGGTCGCGGGAAACTGAGCAGTTCTTC.

In its sample, this clone was seen a few times. The rearrangement uses TRBV7-2 and TRBJ2-7; D gene ambiguous. This CDR3 is 15 amino acids long. Trimming pared 5 bases from V and 0 bases from J, leaving 14 bases between. Germline V gene lookup returns CDR1 SGHTA and CDR2 FQGNSA. CDR3: CASSPLPLSSYEQYF. The CDR3 DNA reads as TGTGCCAGCAGCCCCCTTCCGTTGAGCTCCTACGAGCAGTACTTC.

This clone was observed a single time. This chain links TRBV6-5 with TRBJ1-3; a weak D match, TRBD1 (6 bases). CDR1 is MNHEY, CDR2 SVGAGI, per germline. V lost 6 bases, J lost 0 bases, and 12 bases lay in between. The CDR3 spans 15 residues. CDR3 loop: CASRTDRLSGNTIYF. In DNA form, the CDR3 reads TGTGCCAGCAGGACGGACAGACTCTCTGGAAACACCATATATTTT.

This sequence joins TRBV25-1 and TRBJ2-3, with 8 bases lining up with TRBD2. Germline V gene sequence: CDR1 MGHDK, CDR2 SYGVNS. This CDR3 has 16 residues. V was pared by 5 bases and J by 2 bases, with 9 bases of the junction left unmatched. The CDR3 protein is CASSSGLGIPTDTQYF. CDR3 in DNA: TGTGCCAGCAGTTCGGGACTAGGTATTCCCACAGATACGCAGTATTTT.

The V call is TRBV5-6, the J call TRBJ1-1, with D perhaps matching TRBD1 (5 bases). CDR3 size: 15 residues. Trimming left V 1 base short and J 2 bases short, with 12 bases between. Germline lookup yields CDR1 SGHDT and CDR2 YYEEEE. DNA of the CDR3: TGTGCCAGCAGCTTGCACCGACAGATTAACACTGAAGCTTTCTTT. Its translation: CASSLHRQINTEAFF.

The chain combines TRBV9 with TRBJ2-7, with 8 bases matching TRBD2. V trimming: 7 bases; J trimming: 4 bases; junction bases outside the gene matches: 16. The CDR3 has 16 residues. Germline lookup yields CDR1 SGDLS and CDR2 YYNGEE. CDR3 in DNA: TGTGCCAGCGCGGCCTCGCAGTGGGCTAGCGGGTACGAGCAGTACTTC. This codes for CASAASQWASGYEQYF.

The chain joins TRBV29-1 to TRBJ1-2, with D possibly TRBD1 on 5 matching bases. Germline lookup yields CDR1 SQVTM and CDR2 ANQGSEA. Trimming cost V 7 bases and J 9 bases, with 24 bases left between them. The length of the CDR3 is 14 residues. CDR3 bases: TGCAGCGCCCCGGGGGGGAGAGGCGGATTCAGCTACACCTTC. This sequence encodes CSAPGGRGGFSYTF.

The count of this clone is one. The chain employs TRBV12-3 or TRBV12-4 and TRBJ1-6; no definite D call. The CDR3 totals 11 residues. Trimming left V 2 bases short and J 14 bases short, with 7 bases between. In DNA, the CDR3 is TGTGCCAGCAGTTTACGGTCGGCCCTCCACTTT. It codes for CASSLRSALHF.

V usage is TRBV25-1 and J usage is TRBJ2-1, with TRBD2 matching over 14 bases. The J segment lost 3 bases and the V segment lost 3 bases, leaving 7 bases of the junction unmatched. The CDR3 has 18 amino acids. Per the germline V gene, CDR1 is MGHDK and CDR2 is SYGVNS. CDR3 region: CASSDIGGLAGGYNEQFF. The CDR3 DNA reads as TGTGCCAGCAGTGATATTGGTGGACTAGCGGGAGGCTACAATGAGCAGTTCTTC.

This clone was observed a few times. The V and J genes are TRBV9 and TRBJ2-1; a possible D gene is TRBD2 (6 bases). Deletions cut 0 bases from V and 4 bases from J, with 11 bases between. The CDR3 length is 15 residues. CDR1 SGDLS and CDR2 YYNGEE come from the germline V gene. DNA for the CDR3: TGTGCCAGCAGCGTAGGGCTAGCGACATACAATGAGCAGTTCTTC. Its protein is CASSVGLATYNEQFF.

As to this clone: The same CDR3 also results from other DNA sequences found in this sample. The chain joins TRBV29-1 to TRBJ2-7; TRBD2 aligns across 13 bases. The CDR3 is made up of 12 amino acids. In germline, CDR1 is SQVTM, CDR2 ANQGSEA. The J segment lost 7 bases and the V segment lost 3 bases, leaving 0 bases of the junction unmatched. This CDR3 reads CSVEGLAGEQYF. CDR3 coding DNA: TGCAGCGTTGAGGGACTAGCGGGAGAGCAGTACTTC.

The chain links TRBV9 to TRBJ2-7; TRBD1 aligns across 7 bases. The CDR3 is made up of 14 amino acids. After removal of 2 bases from V and 4 bases from J, the junction contained 6 bases not matched to a gene. The germline V gene encodes CDR1 SGDLS and CDR2 YYNGEE. CDR3 in amino acids: CASSVTGSPYEQYF. The CDR3 DNA is TGTGCCAGCAGCGTGACAGGGTCACCTTACGAGCAGTACTTC.

This clone appeared once. The gene calls are TRBV13 and TRBJ1-1; weak D call: TRBD1 (6 bases). This CDR3 has 16 amino acids. Trimming stripped 0 bases from V and 1 base from J, with 12 bases between. The germline V gene encodes CDR1 PRHDT and CDR2 FYEKMQ (reference sequence). The CDR3 nucleotides are TGTGCCAGCAGCTTAGGTGTGGGACATCGGAACACTGAAGCTTTCTTT. This codes for CASSLGVGHRNTEAFF.